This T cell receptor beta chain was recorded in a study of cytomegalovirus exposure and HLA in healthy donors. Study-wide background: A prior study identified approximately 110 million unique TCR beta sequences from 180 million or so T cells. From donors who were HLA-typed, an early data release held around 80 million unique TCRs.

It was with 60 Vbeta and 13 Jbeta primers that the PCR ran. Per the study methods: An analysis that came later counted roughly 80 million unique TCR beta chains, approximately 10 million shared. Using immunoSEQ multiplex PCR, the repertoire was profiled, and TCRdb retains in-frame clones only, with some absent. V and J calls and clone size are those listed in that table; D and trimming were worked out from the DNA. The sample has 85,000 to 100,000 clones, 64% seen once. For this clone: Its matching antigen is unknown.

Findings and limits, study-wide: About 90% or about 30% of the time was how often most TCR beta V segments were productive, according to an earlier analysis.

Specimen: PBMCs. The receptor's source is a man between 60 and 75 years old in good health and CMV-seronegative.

CDR3 DNA sequence: TGTGCCAGCAGCTTAGGAACTAGCGGGCCTCGGGGGGATACGCAGTATTTT. This encodes CASSLGTSGPRGDTQYF. This chain joins TRBV7-6 and TRBJ2-3; TRBD2 aligns across 9 bases. Germline V gene sequence: CDR1 SGHVS, CDR2 FNYEAQ. V shed 1 base, J shed 6 bases, and the junction held 11 bases outside the gene matches. This CDR3 spans 17 amino acids.